Each of the 24 T cell receptor beta chains below was sequenced from the same sample in a study of T cell responses to AZD1222 COVID-19 vaccine. The method was immunoSEQ multiplex PCR; TCRdb's version includes in-frame clones alone and lacks a portion of them. The sample records some 150,000 clones, about 90% being singletons. The specimen comprised peripheral blood, sampled on day 0 of AZD1222 vaccination. Every receptor here comes from an adult in good health.

This clone was detected once. The chain couples TRBV11-3 to TRBJ2-7; D perhaps matches TRBD2 (6 bases). V was shortened by 0 bases and J by 7 bases, with 13 bases between the two germline ends. This CDR3 is 14 amino acids long. CDR1 is SGHNT, CDR2 YENEEA, per germline. The CDR3 protein is CASSLDLAAGEQYF. The CDR3 coding sequence is TGTGCCAGCAGCTTAGATCTGGCCGCGGGGGAGCAGTACTTC.

The chain employs TRBV5-5 and TRBJ2-2; 15 bases are a match to TRBD2. From germline, CDR1 is SGHKS and CDR2 YYEKEE (reference sequence). The CDR3 is 16 amino acids. V dropped 9 bases and J dropped 5; count of bases not matched to a gene: 8. The CDR3 here is CATGLAGGPSTGELFF. CDR3 nucleotides: TGTGCCACCGGACTAGCGGGAGGGCCTAGTACCGGGGAGCTGTTTTTT.

The chain is built from TRBV12-3 or TRBV12-4 and TRBJ1-2; D remains unclear. The CDR3 runs to 12 residues. V was shortened by 6 bases and J by 4 bases, with 9 bases between the two germline ends. Written as DNA, the CDR3 is TGTGCCAGCAGCCTTAAAACCTATGGCTACACCTTC. Its translation: CASSLKTYGYTF.

The rearrangement uses TRBV7-2 and TRBJ1-5; D might be TRBD1 (5 bases). The CDR3 contains 14 residues. V was clipped by 7 bases and J by 5 bases, with 15 bases between them. The V gene's germline CDR1 is SGHTA and CDR2 FQGNSA. CDR3 nucleotides: TGTGCCAGCAAGTTGTCACGGGGGGATCAGCCCCAGCATTTT. This translates into CASKLSRGDQPQHF.

The chain uses TRBV5-1 and TRBJ2-1, with 7 bases fitting TRBD1. The CDR3 loop spans 15 amino acids. Trimming at V came to 0 bases and at J to 5 bases, leaving 5 bases not matched to a gene. Germline V gene data show CDR1 as SGHRS and CDR2 as YFSETQ. The CDR3 is CASSLEGDSDNEQFF. CDR3 DNA: TGCGCCAGCAGCTTGGAGGGGGACAGCGACAATGAGCAGTTCTTC.

The chain recombines TRBV7-2 with TRBJ1-1, with a weak D call TRBD1 (6 bases). Germline-derived CDR1 and CDR2 are SGHTA and FQGNSA. Trimming stripped 7 bases from V and 5 bases from J, with 17 bases between. The CDR3 sequence is 14 residues long. The CDR3, as DNA: TGTGCCAGCAACTCCCGTTCCCAGGGGACTGAAGCTTTCTTT. Its translation: CASNSRSQGTEAFF. Filled out from reference TRBV7-2 and TRBJ1-1, the complete variable domain reads GAGVSQSPSNKVTEKGKDVELRCDPISGHTALYWYRQSLGQGLEFLIYFQGNSAPDKSGLPSDRFSAERTGGSVSTLTIQRTQQEDSAVYLCASNSRSQGTEAFFGQGTRLTVV.

The V gene is TRBV3-1 (or the pseudogene TRBV3-2), the J gene TRBJ2-2; D is perhaps TRBD2 (6 bases). The V gene lost 0 bases and the J gene lost 4 bases, with 15 bases spanning the gap. The CDR3 extends over 17 amino acids. Germline V gene lookup returns CDR1 LGHDT and CDR2 YNNKEL (reference sequence). The CDR3 DNA sequence: TGTGCCAGCAGCCAAGATCTTCCCGGGAGTAGCACCGGGGAGCTGTTTTTT. Translated, it gives CASSQDLPGSSTGELFF.

The chain has TRBV6-2 or TRBV6-3 and TRBJ2-1; unclear D gene. Trimming cost V 6 bases and J 5 bases, with 14 bases left between them. Germline loops: CDR1 MNHEY, CDR2 SVGEGT. This CDR3 region has 14 residues. The CDR3 reads CASSPRRQHNEQFF. The CDR3 bases are TGTGCCAGCAGCCCCCGCCGCCAACACAATGAGCAGTTCTTC.

The chain uses TRBV3-1 (or the pseudogene TRBV3-2) and TRBJ2-1; D remains unclear. The germline V and J ends were trimmed by 3 bases and 6 bases, with 12 bases remaining between them. This CDR3 region has 14 residues. The germline V gene encodes CDR1 LGHDT and CDR2 YNNKEL (reference sequence). CDR3 nucleotides: TGTGCCAGCAGCCAGCCAACCCCAGGCAATGAGCAGTTCTTC. The encoded protein is CASSQPTPGNEQFF.

The J gene is TRBJ2-1, the V gene TRBV7-2; 11 positions agree with TRBD2. Trimming took 5 bases from V and 3 from J; bases not matched to a gene: 3. The CDR3 is made up of 15 amino acids. CDR1 SGHTA and CDR2 FQGNSA come from the germline V gene. The CDR3: CASSRGTSGYNEQFF. The CDR3 DNA reads TGTGCCAGCAGCCGGGGGACTAGCGGCTACAATGAGCAGTTCTTC.

CDR3 sequence (DNA): TGTGCCATCAGTGACGGGCAGACCTACAATGAGCAGTTCTTC. Its translation: CAISDGQTYNEQFF. This rearrangement joins TRBV10-3 to TRBJ2-1; D is uncertain. CDR3 length equals 14 residues. V lost 3 bases and J lost 2, with 8 bases in between. In germline, CDR1 is ENHRY, CDR2 SYGVKD.

Here the CDR3 DNA reads TGTGCCAGCACCCCTCGACAGGGGGAAAACACCATATATTTT. Amino acids: CASTPRQGENTIYF. This rearrangement joins TRBV2 to TRBJ1-3; 9 positions agree with TRBD1. V lost 7 bases, J lost 6 bases, and 7 bases stayed unmatched. The CDR3 is made up of 14 amino acids. Germline assignment: CDR1 SNHLY and CDR2 FYNNEI.

The genes are TRBV5-5 and TRBJ1-2, with 7 bases that match TRBD1. Germline V gene sequence: CDR1 SGHKS, CDR2 YYEKEE (reference sequence). V lost 2 bases and J lost 8; bases outside the gene matches: 6. This CDR3 is 13 amino acids long. Here the CDR3 DNA reads TGTGCCAGCAGCTTTGGAGGGGGCTCGGGCTACACCTTC. Translated, it gives CASSFGGGSGYTF.

The V gene is TRBV6-4, the J gene TRBJ1-5, with D tentatively TRBD1 (6 bases). The V end lost 6 bases, the J end lost 4 bases, and 10 bases lay between the germline ends. The CDR3 is 13 amino acids. Germline assignment: CDR1 MRHNA and CDR2 SNTAGT. The CDR3 coding sequence is TGTGCCAGCAGCAGGACAGTTAATCAGCCCCAGCATTTT. Translation: CASSRTVNQPQHF.

The J gene is TRBJ2-7, the V gene TRBV19; no clear D gene. Trimming stripped 5 bases from V and 3 bases from J, with 14 bases between. This CDR3 is 14 amino acids long. Germline CDR1 is LNHDA and CDR2 is SQIVND (reference sequence). The CDR3 is CASSPATNDYEQYF. In nucleotides, the CDR3 is TGTGCCAGTAGTCCCGCCACTAACGACTACGAGCAGTACTTC.

This chain connects TRBV28 to TRBJ2-7; the match to TRBD1 covers 11 bases. The length of the CDR3 is 14 residues. The trim removed 6 bases at V and 7 bases at J, leaving 8 bases unmatched. Germline V gene sequence: CDR1 MDHEN, CDR2 SYDVKM. The CDR3 region is CASRRPGQGGEQYF. CDR3 nucleotide sequence: TGTGCCAGCAGACGACCGGGACAGGGGGGAGAGCAGTACTTC.

A remark on this clone: Germline is not matched at one junction end, which may reflect a read error. CDR3 bases: TGTGCCAGCAGGTTGGGGACAATCACAGCCCACTATGGCTACACCTTC. Translating gives CASRLGTITAHYGYTF. The rearrangement uses TRBV5-4 and TRBJ1-2; the D gene is possibly TRBD1 (6 bases). The CDR3 covers 16 residues. Germline CDR1 reads SGHNT; CDR2 reads YYREEE (reference sequence).

The J gene is TRBJ2-1, the V gene TRBV7-8; D perhaps matches TRBD2 (7 bases). V lost 5 bases, J lost 8 bases, and 16 bases lay in between. The CDR3 spans 14 residues. CDR1 and CDR2 from the germline V gene are SGHVS and FQNEAQ. This chain's CDR3 is CASSPLGGPYEQFF. The DNA for the CDR3 is TGTGCCAGCAGCCCCCTGGGGGGGCCTTATGAGCAGTTCTTC.

A single count supports this clone. This chain uses TRBV7-9 with TRBJ1-4, with 9 nucleotides matching TRBD1. Germline values: CDR1 SEHNR, CDR2 FQNEAQ (reference sequence). The CDR3 covers 15 residues. V gave up 5 bases and J gave up 5 bases; unmatched junction bases: 6. The CDR3 spells CASSQRTGVNEKLFF. CDR3 bases: TGTGCCAGCAGCCAAAGGACAGGGGTAAATGAAAAACTGTTTTTT.

The chain links TRBV6-6 to TRBJ1-3; D remains unclear. Germline loops: CDR1 MNHNY, CDR2 SVGAGI (reference sequence). The CDR3 spans 12 residues. V lost 8 bases to trimming and J lost 1 base, with 6 bases between them. The CDR3 spells CASGWSGNTIYF. In DNA, the CDR3 is TGTGCCAGCGGTTGGTCTGGAAACACCATATATTTT.

The chain couples TRBV6-2 or TRBV6-3 to TRBJ1-1, with TRBD1 as a possible D gene (6 bases). V shed 5 bases and J shed 1 base, with 17 bases lying between them. Germline CDR1 and CDR2: MNHEY and SVGEGT. The CDR3 has 16 amino acids. The CDR3 region is CASSQPQLTGNTEAFF. CDR3 DNA: TGTGCCAGCAGTCAACCACAACTGACAGGGAACACTGAAGCTTTCTTT.

This chain connects TRBV6-5 to TRBJ1-4, with D perhaps TRBD1 (6 bases). The CDR3 length is 15 residues. Germline V gene sequence: CDR1 MNHEY, CDR2 SVGAGI. Trimming stripped 0 bases from V and 8 bases from J, with 13 bases between. For the CDR3, the DNA is TGTGCCAGCAGTTACTCTGGGGGGCGAGGGGAAAAACTGTTTTTT. It specifies CASSYSGGRGEKLFF.

The chain couples TRBV2 to TRBJ1-2; no reliable D call. The CDR3 length is 14 residues. Germline CDR1 reads SNHLY; CDR2 reads FYNNEI. Trimming left V 4 bases short and J 1 base short, with 10 bases between. The CDR3 is CASSVGSNNYGYTF. CDR3 in DNA: TGTGCCAGCAGTGTCGGGTCTAATAACTATGGCTACACCTTC.

This chain links TRBV7-7 with TRBJ2-1; the match to TRBD1 covers 11 bases. The CDR3 length is 15 residues. V lost 5 bases, J lost 7 bases, and 7 bases stayed unmatched. Per germline, CDR1 SSHAT and CDR2 FNYEAQ (reference sequence). The CDR3 spells CASSLGQGAGNEQFF. Written as DNA, the CDR3 is TGTGCCAGCAGCCTCGGACAGGGGGCCGGTAATGAGCAGTTCTTC.